This TCR beta chain is from a study of blood T cell repertoires in COVID-19 (dated by TCRdb to about 2020). About the investigation overall: The collaborator samples originated in the United States, Italy and Spain and spanned the acute and convalescent phases of COVID-19. Samples were obtained from the ongoing ImmuneRACE study (first 160 participants) and from 1,000 to 1,500 subjects provided by 6 global collaborators. A de-identified subject ID, COVID-19 status, age in years and sex were almost always included in the sample metadata. The dataset comprised deeply sampled blood TCRbeta repertoires from subjects exposed to, actively infected with, or recovered from COVID-19. Where HLA class I and class II types were available, the types were taken from metadata supplied by the sample provider, not from assay-based typing. The repertoires were released in a freely available public database intended as a resource for research on the immune response to SARS-CoV-2. The material from the prospective study consisted of cDNA or gDNA derived from T cells, B-cell-depleted T cells, or PBMCs. General study outcomes and caveats: The amount of clinical and demographic metadata varied by source and participant and was provided uncurated.

The immunoSEQ Assay, a bias-controlled multiplex PCR, was used to amplify TCRbeta CDR3 regions from genomic DNA. The published analysis was carried out like this. The number of nucleated cells in each sample was estimated from the amplification of reference gene primers within the assay. Sequence reads were collapsed and filtered to measure the absolute abundance of every unique TCRbeta CDR3 rearrangement. For each sample, productive Simpson clonality was calculated as the square root of Simpson's diversity index across productive rearrangements. The immuneACCESS repertoire file appears here via TCRdb, limited to in-frame rearrangements. These files lack a portion of the clones; in checked studies, under half of the deficit traces to unresolved V genes, and the cause of the others is not known. Clone size and V and J calls were adopted from that table, with D and trimming inferred from the DNA. The sample table records around 230,000 clones; roughly 80% of these occur just once. The ten largest clones capture around 9.6% of the sample.

Each collaborating institution followed its own protocols to collect whole blood in K2EDTA tubes. For TCRbeta analysis, collaborators shipped samples in one of three forms: frozen whole blood, isolated PBMCs, or DNA extracted from either of those sample types. In the case of this clone: Its antigen is unknown. No base quality values were provided; no much bigger clone lies one nucleotide off.

For CDR1 and CDR2, the germline V gene (reference sequence) lists GTSNPN and SVGIG. V trim: 3 bases; J trim: 1 base; unmatched bases: 2. The CDR3 numbers 14 residues from cysteine through phenylalanine. Of the read, only the CDR3 DNA is kept; its 42 bases are in frame from base 1. The sequence derives from an elderly woman with acute or convalescent COVID-19. Sequenced: peripheral blood. The chain was built from TRBV30 and TRBJ2-2; a stretch of 7 junction bases matches TRBD2. The nucleotides read TGTGCCTGGAGCGGGGGGAAGAACACCGGGGAGCTGTTTTTT. Protein translation: CAWSGGKNTGELFF.